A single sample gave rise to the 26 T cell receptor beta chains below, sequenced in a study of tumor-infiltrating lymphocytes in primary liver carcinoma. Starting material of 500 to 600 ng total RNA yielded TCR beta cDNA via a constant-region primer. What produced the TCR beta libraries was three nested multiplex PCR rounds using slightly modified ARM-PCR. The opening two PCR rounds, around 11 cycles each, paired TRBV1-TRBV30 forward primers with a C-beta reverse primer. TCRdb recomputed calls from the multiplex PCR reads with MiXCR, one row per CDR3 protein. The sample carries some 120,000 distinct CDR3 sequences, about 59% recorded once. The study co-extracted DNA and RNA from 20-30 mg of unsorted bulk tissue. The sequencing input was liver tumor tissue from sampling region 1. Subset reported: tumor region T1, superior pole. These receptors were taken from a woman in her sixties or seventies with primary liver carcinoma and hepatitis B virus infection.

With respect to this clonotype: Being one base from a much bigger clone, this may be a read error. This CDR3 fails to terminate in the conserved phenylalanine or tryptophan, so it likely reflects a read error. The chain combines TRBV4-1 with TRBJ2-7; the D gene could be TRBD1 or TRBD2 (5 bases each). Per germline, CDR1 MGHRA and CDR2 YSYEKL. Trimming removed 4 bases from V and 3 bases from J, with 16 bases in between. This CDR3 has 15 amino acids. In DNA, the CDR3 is TGCGCCAGCAGCCCCAGGGTCGGCCGGGACTACGAGCAGTACCTC. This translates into CASSPRVGRDYEQYL.

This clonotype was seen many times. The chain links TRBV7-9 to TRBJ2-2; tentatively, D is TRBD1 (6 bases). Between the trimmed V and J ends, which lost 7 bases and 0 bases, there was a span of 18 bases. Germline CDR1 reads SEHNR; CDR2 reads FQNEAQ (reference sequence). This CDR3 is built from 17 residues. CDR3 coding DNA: TGTGCCAGCACCAACCCAGGGGAGACCGCGAACACCGGGGAGCTGTTTTTT. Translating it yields CASTNPGETANTGELFF.

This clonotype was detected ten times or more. The CDR3 spells CAWSPQGLWTEAFF. In DNA form, the CDR3 reads TGTGCCTGGAGTCCCCAGGGATTATGGACTGAAGCTTTCTTT. The genes are TRBV30 and TRBJ1-1, with D tentatively TRBD1 (5 bases). Germline CDR1 GTSNPN, CDR2 SVGIG (reference sequence). V was clipped by 2 bases and J by 5 bases, with 15 bases between them. The CDR3 consists of 14 residues.

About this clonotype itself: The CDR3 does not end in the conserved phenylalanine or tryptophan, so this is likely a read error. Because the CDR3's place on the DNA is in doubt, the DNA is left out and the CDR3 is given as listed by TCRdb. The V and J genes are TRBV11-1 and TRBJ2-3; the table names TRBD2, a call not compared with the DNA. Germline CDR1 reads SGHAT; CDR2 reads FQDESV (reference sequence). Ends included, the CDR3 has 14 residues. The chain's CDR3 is CTSSLRQRAGEPHI.

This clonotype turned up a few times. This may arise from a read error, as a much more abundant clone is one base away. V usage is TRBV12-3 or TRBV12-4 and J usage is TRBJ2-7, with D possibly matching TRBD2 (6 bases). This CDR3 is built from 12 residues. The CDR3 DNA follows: TGTGCCAGTGCGGGACTGGCCTACAAGCAGTACTTC. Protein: CASAGLAYKQYF.

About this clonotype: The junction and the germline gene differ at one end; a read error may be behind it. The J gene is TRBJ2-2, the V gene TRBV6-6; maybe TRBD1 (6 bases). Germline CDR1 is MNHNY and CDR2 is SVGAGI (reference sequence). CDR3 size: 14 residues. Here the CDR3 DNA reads TGTGCCAGCAGTAGGGGGATTAGCACCTGGGAGCTGTTTTTT. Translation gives CASSRGISTWELFF.

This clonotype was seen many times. The CDR3 DNA reads TGTGCCAGCAGTTACAGGGGAGGATTGAGCGGCTACACCTTC. It yields the protein CASSYRGGLSGYTF. The rearrangement joins TRBV6-5 to TRBJ1-2; D is possibly TRBD1 (5 bases). Per germline, CDR1 MNHEY and CDR2 SVGAGI. The CDR3 has 14 residues. The ends were cut back, 2 bases at V and 8 bases at J, with 15 bases in the middle.

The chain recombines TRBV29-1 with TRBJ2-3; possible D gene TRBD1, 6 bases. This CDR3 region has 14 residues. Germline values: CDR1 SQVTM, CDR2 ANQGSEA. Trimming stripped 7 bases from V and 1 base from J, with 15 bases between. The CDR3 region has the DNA TGCAGCGCGGGTTTCGGACAGTGCACAGATACGCAGTATTTT. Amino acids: CSAGFGQCTDTQYF.

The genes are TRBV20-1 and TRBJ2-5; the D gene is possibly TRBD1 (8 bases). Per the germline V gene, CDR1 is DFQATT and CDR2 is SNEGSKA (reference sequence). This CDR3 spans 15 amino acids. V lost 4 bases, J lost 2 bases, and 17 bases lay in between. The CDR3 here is CSAKDREGVQETQYF. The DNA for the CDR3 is TGCAGTGCTAAGGACAGGGAGGGGGTTCAAGAGACCCAGTACTTC.

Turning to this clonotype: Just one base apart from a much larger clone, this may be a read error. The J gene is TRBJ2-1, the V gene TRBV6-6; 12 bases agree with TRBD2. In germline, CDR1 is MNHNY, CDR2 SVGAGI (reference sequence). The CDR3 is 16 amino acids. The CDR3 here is CASSSTSGRFYNEQVF. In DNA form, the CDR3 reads TGTGCCAGCAGTTCCACTAGCGGGAGGTTCTACAATGAGCAGGTCTTC.

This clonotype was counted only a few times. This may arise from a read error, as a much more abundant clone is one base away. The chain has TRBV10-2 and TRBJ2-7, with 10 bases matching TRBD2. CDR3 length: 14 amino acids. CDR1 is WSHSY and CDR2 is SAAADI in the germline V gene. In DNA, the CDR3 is TGCGCCAGCAGTGAAACTAGCGGGATCTACGAGCAGTGCTTC. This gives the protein CASSETSGIYEQCF.

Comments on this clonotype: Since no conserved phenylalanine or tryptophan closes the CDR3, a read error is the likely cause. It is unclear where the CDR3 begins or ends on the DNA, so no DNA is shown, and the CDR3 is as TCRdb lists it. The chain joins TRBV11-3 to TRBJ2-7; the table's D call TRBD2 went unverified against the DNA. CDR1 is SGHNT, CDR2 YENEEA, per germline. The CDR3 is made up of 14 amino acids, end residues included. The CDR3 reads CTSSLSGREHERYL.

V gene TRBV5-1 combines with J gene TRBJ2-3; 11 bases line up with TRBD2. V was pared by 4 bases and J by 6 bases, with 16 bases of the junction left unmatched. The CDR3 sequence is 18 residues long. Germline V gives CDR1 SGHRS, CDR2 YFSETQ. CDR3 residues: CASSGDRFSGRASDTQYF. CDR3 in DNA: TGCGCCAGCAGCGGGGACAGGTTTAGCGGGAGGGCATCGGATACGCAGTATTTT. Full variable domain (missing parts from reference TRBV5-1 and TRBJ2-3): KAGVTQTPRYLIKTRGQQVTLSCSPISGHRSVSWYQQTPGQGLQFLFEYFSETQRNKGNFPGRFSGRQFSNSRSEMNVSTLELGDSALYLCASSGDRFSGRASDTQYFGPGTRLTVL.

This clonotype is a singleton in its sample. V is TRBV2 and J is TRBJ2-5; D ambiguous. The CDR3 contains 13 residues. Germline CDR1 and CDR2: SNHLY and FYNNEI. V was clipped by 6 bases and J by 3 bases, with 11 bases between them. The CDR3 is CASRVGSEETQYF. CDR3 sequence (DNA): TGTGCCAGCAGGGTGGGGTCAGAAGAGACCCAGTACTTC.

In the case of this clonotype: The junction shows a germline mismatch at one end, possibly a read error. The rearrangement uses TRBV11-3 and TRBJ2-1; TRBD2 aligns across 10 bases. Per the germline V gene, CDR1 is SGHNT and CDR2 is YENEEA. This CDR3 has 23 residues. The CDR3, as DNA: TGTGCCAGCAGCTTAGTCCCCAACATTGCGGCTAGCGGGAGTTTGAGCTCCTACAATGTGCAGTTCTTC. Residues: CASSLVPNIAASGSLSSYNVQFF.

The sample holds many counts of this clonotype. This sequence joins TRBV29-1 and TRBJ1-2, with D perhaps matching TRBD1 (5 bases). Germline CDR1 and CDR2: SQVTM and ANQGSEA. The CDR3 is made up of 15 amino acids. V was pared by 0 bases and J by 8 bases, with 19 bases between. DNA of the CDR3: TGCAGCGTTGAAGAGGCCCCCTCGGGACTTGGGGGCTACACCTTC. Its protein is CSVEEAPSGLGGYTF.

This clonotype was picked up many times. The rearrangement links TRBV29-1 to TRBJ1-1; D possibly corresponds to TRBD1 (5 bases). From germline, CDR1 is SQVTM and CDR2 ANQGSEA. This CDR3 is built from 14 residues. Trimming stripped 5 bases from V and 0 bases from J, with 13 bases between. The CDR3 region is CSVMTVTMNTEAFF. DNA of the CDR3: TGCAGCGTTATGACAGTAACGATGAACACTGAAGCTTTCTTT.

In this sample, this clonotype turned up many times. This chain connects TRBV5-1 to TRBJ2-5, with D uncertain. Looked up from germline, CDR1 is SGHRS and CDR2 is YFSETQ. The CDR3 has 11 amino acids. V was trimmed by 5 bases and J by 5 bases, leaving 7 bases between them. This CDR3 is CASRAAETQYF. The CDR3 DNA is TGCGCCAGCAGGGCGGCGGAGACCCAGTACTTC.

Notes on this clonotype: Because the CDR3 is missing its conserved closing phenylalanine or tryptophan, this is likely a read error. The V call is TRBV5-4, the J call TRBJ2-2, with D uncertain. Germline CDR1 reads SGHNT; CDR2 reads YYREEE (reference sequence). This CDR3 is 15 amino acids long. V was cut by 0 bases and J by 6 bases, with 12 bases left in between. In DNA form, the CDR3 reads TGTGCCAGCAGCTTGGCCCACCAGCAGGCCGGGGAGCTGTTTTCT. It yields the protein CASSLAHQQAGELFS.

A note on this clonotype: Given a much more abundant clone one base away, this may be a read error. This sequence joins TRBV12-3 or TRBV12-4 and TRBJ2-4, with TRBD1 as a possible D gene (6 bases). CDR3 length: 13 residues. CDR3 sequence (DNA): TGTGTCAGCCGAACAGGGGCCAAAAACATTCAGTACTTC. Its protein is CVSRTGAKNIQYF.

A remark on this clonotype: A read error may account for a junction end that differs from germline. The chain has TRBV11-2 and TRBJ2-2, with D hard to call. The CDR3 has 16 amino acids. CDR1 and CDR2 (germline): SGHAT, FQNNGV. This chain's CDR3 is CASRLERRLWTGELFF. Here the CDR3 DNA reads TGTGCCAGCAGATTAGAAAGGAGACTGTGGACCGGGGAGCTGTTTTTT. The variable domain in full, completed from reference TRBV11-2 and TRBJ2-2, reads EAGVAQSPRYKIIEKRQSVAFWCNPISGHATLYWYQQILGQGPKLLIQFQNNGVVDDSQLPKDRFSAERLKGVDSTLKIQPAKLEDSAVYLCASRLERRLWTGELFFGEGSRLTVL.

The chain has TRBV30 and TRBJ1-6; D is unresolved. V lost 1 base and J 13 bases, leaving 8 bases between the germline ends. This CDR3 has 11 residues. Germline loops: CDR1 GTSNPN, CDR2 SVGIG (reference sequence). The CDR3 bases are TGTGCCTGGAGTGCAGGTGGCCCCCTCCACTTT. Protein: CAWSAGGPLHF.

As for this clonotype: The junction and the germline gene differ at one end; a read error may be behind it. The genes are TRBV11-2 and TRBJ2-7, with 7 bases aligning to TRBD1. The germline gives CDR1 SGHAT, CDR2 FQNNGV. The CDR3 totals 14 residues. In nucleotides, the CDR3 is TGTGCCAACAGCTTAATACAGGGGACCTACAAGCAGTACTTC. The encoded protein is CANSLIQGTYKQYF.

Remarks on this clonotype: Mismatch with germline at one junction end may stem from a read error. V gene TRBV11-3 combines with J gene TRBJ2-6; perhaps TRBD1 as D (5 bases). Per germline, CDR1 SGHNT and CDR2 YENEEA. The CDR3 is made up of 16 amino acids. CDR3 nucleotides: TGCGCCAGCAGCCCGAGGCAGGGAACTGAGGCCAACGTCCTGACTTTC. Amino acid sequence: CASSPRQGTEANVLTF.

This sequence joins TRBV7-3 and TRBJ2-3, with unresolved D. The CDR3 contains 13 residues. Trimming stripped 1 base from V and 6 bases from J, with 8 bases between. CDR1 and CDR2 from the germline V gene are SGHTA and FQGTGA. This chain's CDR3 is CASSLNYGDTQYF. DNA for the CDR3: TGTGCCAGCAGCTTAAACTATGGGGATACGCAGTATTTT. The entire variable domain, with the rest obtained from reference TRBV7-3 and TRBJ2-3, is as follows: GAGVSQTPSNKVTEKGKYVELRCDPISGHTALYWYRQSLGQGPEFLIYFQGTGAADDSGLPNDRFFAVRPEGSVSTLKIQRTERGDSAVYLCASSLNYGDTQYFGPGTRLTVL.

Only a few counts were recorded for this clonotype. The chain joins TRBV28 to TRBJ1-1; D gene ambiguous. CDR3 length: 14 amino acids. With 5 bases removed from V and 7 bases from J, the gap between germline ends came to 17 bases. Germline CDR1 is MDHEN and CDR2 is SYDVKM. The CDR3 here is CASSRRASRSEAFF. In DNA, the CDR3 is TGTGCCAGCAGTCGTCGGGCCAGCAGGAGTGAAGCTTTCTTT.